One sample yielded the 7 T cell receptor beta chains listed below, sequenced in a study of blood T cells in healthy people across ages. Using a J-beta primer mix together with a sample-barcoded 5' primer, a second PCR was run for roughly 7 to 12 cycles. MiXCR, applied by TCRdb to the 5' RACE reads, yields one record per CDR3 protein. The repertoire holds 600,000 to 900,000 distinct CDR3 sequences, with more than 25% as singletons. These data were likewise used in another study, on T cells of mothers and their children.

Sequenced: blood. All receptors come from a boy younger than 18 in good health.

This clonotype has a handful of counts. V and J are TRBV7-3 and TRBJ2-6; 11 nucleotides line up with TRBD1. V gave up 4 bases and J gave up 0 bases; unmatched junction bases: 5. Looked up from germline, CDR1 is SGHTA and CDR2 is FQGTGA. The CDR3 is 18 residues long. CDR3 DNA sequence: TGTGCCAGCAGCTCATACGGACAGGGGGCCTCTGGGGCCAACGTCCTGACTTTC. Amino acid sequence: CASSSYGQGASGANVLTF.

The CDR3 spells CASSQASGPYLPKETQYF. The DNA of the CDR3 is TGCGCCAGCAGCCAAGCTTCAGGCCCTTATCTCCCCAAAGAGACCCAGTACTTC. This chain links TRBV4-1 with TRBJ2-5; no clear D gene. The germline V and J ends were trimmed by 1 base and 3 bases, with 21 bases remaining between them. This CDR3 contains 18 residues. Germline V gene lookup returns CDR1 MGHRA and CDR2 YSYEKL.

CDR3 nucleotide sequence: TGTGCCAGCAGCTCAACCCGACTAGCGCCCTTCTACGAGCAGTACTTC. Protein: CASSSTRLAPFYEQYF. The chain carries TRBV7-2 and TRBJ2-7; 8 bases map to TRBD2. V trimming: 4 bases; J trimming: 3 bases; junction bases outside the gene matches: 11. This CDR3 has 16 amino acids. Germline-derived CDR1 and CDR2 are SGHTA and FQGNSA.

This chain connects TRBV11-2 to TRBJ1-4, with D unclear. V gave up 3 bases and J gave up 0 bases, with 8 bases separating them. This CDR3 spans 15 amino acids. CDR1 and CDR2 from the germline V gene are SGHAT and FQNNGV. The CDR3 protein is CASSFGRSTNEKLFF. The CDR3 DNA reads TGTGCCAGCAGCTTCGGCCGTTCAACTAATGAAAAACTGTTTTTT.

This clonotype was seen a handful of times. The rearrangement links TRBV4-1 to TRBJ2-3; D not certain. The CDR3 consists of 15 residues. Between the trimmed V and J ends, which lost 0 bases and 4 bases, there was a span of 11 bases. In germline, CDR1 is MGHRA, CDR2 YSYEKL. CDR3 coding DNA: TGCGCCAGCAGCCAAGATCCCTGGGGTGCAGATACGCAGTATTTT. This sequence encodes CASSQDPWGADTQYF.

This clonotype was detected a few times. This chain connects TRBV4-1 to TRBJ1-2; the D gene is possibly TRBD1 (5 bases). Germline V lookup: CDR1 MGHRA, CDR2 YSYEKL. Trimming took off 2 bases at V and 3 bases at J, with 10 bases between the two ends. CDR3 size: 14 residues. For the CDR3, the DNA is TGCGCCAGCAGCCAAATTTCAGGGCACTATGGCTACACCTTC. This translates into CASSQISGHYGYTF.

The chain couples TRBV10-3 to TRBJ1-2, with 7 bases matching TRBD1. Germline V CDR1 and CDR2: ENHRY, SYGVKD. The length of the CDR3 is 13 residues. Unmatched junction bases numbered 5, after V lost 3 bases and J lost 7 bases. The CDR3 loop is CAISEGQDAGYTF. CDR3 DNA sequence: TGTGCCATCAGTGAAGGACAGGACGCTGGCTACACCTTC.